The present T cell receptor (beta chain) was sequenced within a study of molecular identifiers for immune sequencing clone quantification. Germline CDR1 is SGHVS and CDR2 is FQNEAQ. The CDR3 is 19 residues long. With respect to this clonotype: What it recognizes is unknown. A junction boundary mismatches the germline segment, possibly from a read error.

General observations from the study: Clones with over 20 RNA copies captured over 98% of effector molecules but under 1% of naive ones.

TCRdb independently ran MiXCR on the PCR reads; one entry per CDR3 protein. The table has approximately 500,000 distinct CDR3 sequences, about 26% seen once. The genes are TRBV7-8 and TRBJ2-2; 11 positions agree with TRBD2. Specimen: naive CD8+ T cells from blood, with Jurkat cell RNA spiked in. As for subset: FACS-sorted CD8+CD4-CCR7+CD45RA+ naive T cells. The source is a human donor in good health. Some libraries in this study had Jurkat cell RNA spiked in. The CDR3 DNA is TGTGCCAGCAGCTTAGTCCTAGCGGGGGGCACCCCCCGGTCCGGGGAGCCGTTTTTT. Amino acid sequence: CASSLVLAGGTPRSGEPFF.